These T cell receptor beta chains were read from a single sample in a study of CXCR3-negative and CXCR3-positive naive CD8 T cells. TCRdb processed the 5' RACE reads again and assigns one entry to each CDR3 protein, with no DNA. This sample's table has some 28,000 distinct CDR3 sequences. Sequences were obtained from memory CD8+ T cells from blood. The source is a human donor in good health. Some clones in this sample may be carry-over from other donors' samples. Each CDR3 is given with its conserved first and last residue. Clone sizes are given selectively: once, few, many, or a class where the clone is expanded.

j_gene: TRBJ2-1; abundance: NA; v_gene: TRBV4-1; CDR3aa: CASSQLPPGDEQFF
j_gene: TRBJ2-7; abundance: NA; v_gene: TRBV7-6; CDR3aa: CASSDPRQVPTYEQYF
j_gene: TRBJ1-2; abundance: NA; v_gene: TRBV10-3; CDR3aa: CAISGEGGGYTF
j_gene: TRBJ1-3; abundance: NA; v_gene: TRBV23-1; CDR3aa: CASSHLPPRQGSSGNTIYF
j_gene: TRBJ2-2; abundance: NA; v_gene: TRBV19; CDR3aa: CASSIGEIGHTGELFF
j_gene: TRBJ2-7; abundance: NA; v_gene: TRBV14; CDR3aa: CASSQDIGPAYEQYF
j_gene: TRBJ1-1; abundance: medium-sized; v_gene: TRBV7-9; CDR3aa: CAGDDRLGTEAFF
j_gene: TRBJ2-5; abundance: NA; v_gene: TRBV28; CDR3aa: CASSPGIRQETQYF
j_gene: TRBJ2-4; abundance: NA; v_gene: TRBV20-1; CDR3aa: CSARGPQTGGDSKNIQYF
j_gene: TRBJ2-5; abundance: NA; v_gene: TRBV5-6; CDR3aa: CASSLGSGRETQYF
j_gene: TRBJ1-3; abundance: NA; v_gene: TRBV11-2; CDR3aa: CASSLAAAVSSGNTIYF
j_gene: TRBJ2-2; abundance: NA; v_gene: TRBV15; CDR3aa: CATSEAGLNTGELFF
j_gene: TRBJ2-7; abundance: NA; v_gene: TRBV27; CDR3aa: CASSPKQGTYEQYF
j_gene: TRBJ2-4; abundance: NA; v_gene: TRBV15; CDR3aa: CATSRSGPQGLAKNIQYF
j_gene: TRBJ2-1; abundance: NA; v_gene: TRBV25-1; CDR3aa: CASTSGSSSYNEQFF
j_gene: TRBJ2-3; abundance: NA; v_gene: TRBV4-3; CDR3aa: CASSQDRIGQDISTDTQYF
j_gene: TRBJ2-7; abundance: NA; v_gene: TRBV27; CDR3aa: CASSSGSYYEQYF
j_gene: TRBJ2-1; abundance: NA; v_gene: TRBV29-1; CDR3aa: CSVEDSSGNEQFF
j_gene: TRBJ1-2; abundance: NA; v_gene: TRBV27; CDR3aa: CASSLTGTGSNYGYTF
j_gene: TRBJ2-3; abundance: NA; v_gene: TRBV6-4; CDR3aa: CASSDSPGGGASTDTQYF
j_gene: TRBJ2-5; abundance: medium-sized; v_gene: TRBV7-9; CDR3aa: CASRGVQGGETQYF
j_gene: TRBJ2-1; abundance: NA; v_gene: TRBV6-2/TRBV6-3; CDR3aa: CASSSGVNEQFF
j_gene: TRBJ2-7; abundance: NA; v_gene: TRBV28; CDR3aa: CASIIGQGAYEQYF
j_gene: TRBJ2-2; abundance: NA; v_gene: TRBV4-3; CDR3aa: CASSQDPFGNRVTGELFF
j_gene: TRBJ2-2; abundance: NA; v_gene: TRBV7-8; CDR3aa: CASSSVGSGLLGELFF
j_gene: TRBJ2-1; abundance: NA; v_gene: TRBV19; CDR3aa: CASRTGTVVGSEQFF